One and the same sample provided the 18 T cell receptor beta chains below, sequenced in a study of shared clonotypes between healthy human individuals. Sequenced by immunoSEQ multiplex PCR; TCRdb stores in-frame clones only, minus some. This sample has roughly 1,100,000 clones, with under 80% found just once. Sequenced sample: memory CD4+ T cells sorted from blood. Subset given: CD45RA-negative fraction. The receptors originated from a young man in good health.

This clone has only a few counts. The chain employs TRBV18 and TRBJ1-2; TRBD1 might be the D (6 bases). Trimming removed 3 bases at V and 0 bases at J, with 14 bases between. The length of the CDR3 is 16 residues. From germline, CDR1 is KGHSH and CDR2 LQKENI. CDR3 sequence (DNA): TGTGCCAGCTCACCGAACCAAGGGACAACTAACTATGGCTACACCTTC. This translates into CASSPNQGTTNYGYTF.

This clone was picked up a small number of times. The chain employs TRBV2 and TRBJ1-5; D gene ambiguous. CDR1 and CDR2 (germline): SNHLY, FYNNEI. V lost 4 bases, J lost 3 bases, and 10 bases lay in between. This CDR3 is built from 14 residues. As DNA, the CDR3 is TGTGCCAGCAGTGGGGAAGGGTCCAATCAGCCCCAGCATTTT. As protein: CASSGEGSNQPQHF.

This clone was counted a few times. CDR3 loop: CASSKLAGTNTGELFF. CDR3 sequence (DNA): TGTGCCAGCAGCAAACTAGCGGGTACGAACACCGGGGAGCTGTTTTTT. This rearrangement joins TRBV5-6 to TRBJ2-2; 9 positions match TRBD2. The CDR3 is 16 residues long. Trimming took 4 bases from V and 0 from J; bases not matched to a gene: 4. Germline CDR1 reads SGHDT; CDR2 reads YYEEEE. Full variable domain (remainder filled in from reference TRBV5-6 and TRBJ2-2): DAGVTQSPTHLIKTRGQQVTLRCSPKSGHDTVSWYQQALGQGPQFIFQYYEEEERQRGNFPDRFSGHQFPNYSSELNVNALLLGDSALYLCASSKLAGTNTGELFFGEGSRLTVL.

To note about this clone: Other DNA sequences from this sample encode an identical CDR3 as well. CDR3 in amino acids: CASSRTGSYEQYF. The CDR3 DNA sequence: TGTGCCAGTAGTAGGACAGGCTCCTACGAGCAGTACTTC. The rearrangement uses TRBV19 and TRBJ2-7, with TRBD1 identical over 7 bases. This CDR3 is 13 amino acids long. Germline assignment: CDR1 LNHDA and CDR2 SQIVND (reference sequence). Trimming cost V 4 bases and J 0 bases; bases outside gene matches: 0.

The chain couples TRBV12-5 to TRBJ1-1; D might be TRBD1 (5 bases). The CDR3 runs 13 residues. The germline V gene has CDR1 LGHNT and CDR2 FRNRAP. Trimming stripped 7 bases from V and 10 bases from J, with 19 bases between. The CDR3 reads CASDLQGMLGAFF. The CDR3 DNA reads TGTGCTAGTGATCTTCAGGGAATGTTAGGAGCTTTCTTT.

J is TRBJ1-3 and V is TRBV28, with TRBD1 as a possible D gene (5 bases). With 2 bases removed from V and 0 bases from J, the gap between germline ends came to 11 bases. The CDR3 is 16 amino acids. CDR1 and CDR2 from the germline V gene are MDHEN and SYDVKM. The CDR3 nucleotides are TGTGCCAGCAGTTTAGGGGCCCCCCTCTCTGGAAACACCATATATTTT. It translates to CASSLGAPLSGNTIYF.

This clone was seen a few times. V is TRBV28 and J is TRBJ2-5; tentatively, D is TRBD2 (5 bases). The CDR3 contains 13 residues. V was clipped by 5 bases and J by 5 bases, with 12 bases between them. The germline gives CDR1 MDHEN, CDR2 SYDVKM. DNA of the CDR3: TGTGCCAGCAGTCCATTCGGGAAGGAGACCCAGTACTTC. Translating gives CASSPFGKETQYF. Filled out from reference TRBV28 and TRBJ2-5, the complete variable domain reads DVKVTQSSRYLVKRTGEKVFLECVQDMDHENMFWYRQDPGLGLRLIYFSYDVKMKEKGDIPEGYSVSREKKERFSLILESASTNQTSMYLCASSPFGKETQYFGPGTRLLVL.

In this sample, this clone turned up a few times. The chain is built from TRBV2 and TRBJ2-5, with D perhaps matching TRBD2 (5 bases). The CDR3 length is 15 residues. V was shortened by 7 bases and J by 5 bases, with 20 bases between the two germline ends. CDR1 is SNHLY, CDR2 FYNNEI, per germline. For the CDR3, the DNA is TGTGCCAGCACCCAAGAGGGCATCCAAAAGGAGACCCAGTACTTC. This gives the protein CASTQEGIQKETQYF.

Written as DNA, the CDR3 is TGTGCCAGCAGCTTTTCTAGCGGGACGAATGAGCAGTTCTTC. This sequence encodes CASSFSSGTNEQFF. The chain combines TRBV5-4 with TRBJ2-1, with TRBD2 matching over 9 bases. There are 14 residues in the CDR3. CDR1 SGHNT and CDR2 YYREEE come from the germline V gene (reference sequence). The V gene end was trimmed by 2 bases and the J gene end by 7 bases; junction bases not matched to a gene: 4.

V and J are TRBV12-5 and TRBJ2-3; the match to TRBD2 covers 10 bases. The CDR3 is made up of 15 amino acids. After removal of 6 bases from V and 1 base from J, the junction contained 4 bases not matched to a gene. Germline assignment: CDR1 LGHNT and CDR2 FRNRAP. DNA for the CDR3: TGTGCTAGTGGCTATACTAGCGGGGGCACAGATACGCAGTATTTT. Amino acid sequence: CASGYTSGGTDTQYF.

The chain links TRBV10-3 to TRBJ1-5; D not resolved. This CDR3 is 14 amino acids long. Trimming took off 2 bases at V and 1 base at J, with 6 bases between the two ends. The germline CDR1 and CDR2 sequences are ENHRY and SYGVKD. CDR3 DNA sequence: TGTGCCATCAGTGAGGGTACAAGCAATCAGCCCCAGCATTTT. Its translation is CAISEGTSNQPQHF.

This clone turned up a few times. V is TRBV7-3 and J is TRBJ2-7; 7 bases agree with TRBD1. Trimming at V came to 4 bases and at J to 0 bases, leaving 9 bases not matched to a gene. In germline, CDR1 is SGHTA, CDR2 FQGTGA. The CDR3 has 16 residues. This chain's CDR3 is CASSSPTGLSSYEQYF. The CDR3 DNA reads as TGTGCCAGCAGCTCCCCGACAGGGTTGAGCTCCTACGAGCAGTACTTC.

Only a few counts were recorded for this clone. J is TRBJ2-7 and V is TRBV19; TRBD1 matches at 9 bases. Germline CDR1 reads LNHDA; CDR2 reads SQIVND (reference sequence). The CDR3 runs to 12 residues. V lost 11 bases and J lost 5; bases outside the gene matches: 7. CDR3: CAVGDREHEQYF. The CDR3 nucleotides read TGTGCCGTGGGGGACAGGGAACACGAGCAGTACTTC.

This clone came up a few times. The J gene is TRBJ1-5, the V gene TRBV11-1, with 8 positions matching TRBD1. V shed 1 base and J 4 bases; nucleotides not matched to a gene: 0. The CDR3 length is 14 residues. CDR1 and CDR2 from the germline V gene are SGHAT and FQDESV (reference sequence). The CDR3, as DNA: TGTGCCAGCAGCTTAGGGACAGGGAATCAGCCCCAGCATTTT. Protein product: CASSLGTGNQPQHF. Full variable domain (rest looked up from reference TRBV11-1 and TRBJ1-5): EAEVAQSPRYKITEKSQAVAFWCDPISGHATLYWYRQILGQGPELLVQFQDESVVDDSQLPKDRFSAERLKGVDSTLKIQPAELGDSAMYLCASSLGTGNQPQHFGDGTRLSIL.

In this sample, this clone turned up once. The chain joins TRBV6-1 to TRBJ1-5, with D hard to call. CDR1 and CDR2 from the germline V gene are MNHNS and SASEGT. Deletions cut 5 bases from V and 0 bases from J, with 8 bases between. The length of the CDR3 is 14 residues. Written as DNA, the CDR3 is TGTGCCAGCAGTTCACACATTAGCAATCAGCCCCAGCATTTT. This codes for CASSSHISNQPQHF.

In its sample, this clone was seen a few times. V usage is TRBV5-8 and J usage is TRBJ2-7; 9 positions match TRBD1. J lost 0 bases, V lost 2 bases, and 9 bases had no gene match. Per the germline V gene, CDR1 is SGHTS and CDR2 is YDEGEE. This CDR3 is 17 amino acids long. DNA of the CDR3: TGTGCCAGCAGCTTTCTTTACGGGACAGGGACCTCCTACGAGCAGTACTTC. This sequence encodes CASSFLYGTGTSYEQYF.

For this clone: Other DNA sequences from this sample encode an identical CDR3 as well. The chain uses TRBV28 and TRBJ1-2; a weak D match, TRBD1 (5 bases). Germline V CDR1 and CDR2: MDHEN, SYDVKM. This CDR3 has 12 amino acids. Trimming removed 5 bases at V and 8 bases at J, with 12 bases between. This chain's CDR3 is CASSLRQLGYTF. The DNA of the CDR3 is TGTGCCAGCAGTCTCCGACAGTTAGGCTACACCTTC.

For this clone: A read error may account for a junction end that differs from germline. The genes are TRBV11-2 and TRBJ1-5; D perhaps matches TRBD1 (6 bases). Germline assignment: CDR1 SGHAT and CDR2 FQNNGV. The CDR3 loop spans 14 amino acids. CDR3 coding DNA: TGTGCCAGCAGACGGGACATTAGCAGTCAGCCCCAGCATTTT. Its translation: CASRRDISSQPQHF.